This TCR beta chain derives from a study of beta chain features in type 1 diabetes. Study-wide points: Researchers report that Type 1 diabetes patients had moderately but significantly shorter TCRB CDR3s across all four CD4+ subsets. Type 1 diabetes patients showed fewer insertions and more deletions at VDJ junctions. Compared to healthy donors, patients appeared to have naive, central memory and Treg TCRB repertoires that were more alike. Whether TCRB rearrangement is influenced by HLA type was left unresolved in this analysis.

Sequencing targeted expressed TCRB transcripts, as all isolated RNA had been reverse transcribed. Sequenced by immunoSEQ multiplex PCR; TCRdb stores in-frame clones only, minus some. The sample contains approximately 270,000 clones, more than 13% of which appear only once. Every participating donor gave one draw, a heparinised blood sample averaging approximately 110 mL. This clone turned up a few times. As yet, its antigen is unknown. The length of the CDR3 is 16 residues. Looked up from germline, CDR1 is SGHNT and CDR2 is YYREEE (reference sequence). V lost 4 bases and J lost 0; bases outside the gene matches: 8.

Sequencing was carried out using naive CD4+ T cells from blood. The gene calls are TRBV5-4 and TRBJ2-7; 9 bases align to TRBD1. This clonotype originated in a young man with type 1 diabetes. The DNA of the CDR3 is TGTGCCAGCAGCCCGTTGACAGGGGGGGCCTCCTACGAGCAGTACTTC. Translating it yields CASSPLTGGASYEQYF.